The 21 T cell receptor beta chains below all came from one sample that was sequenced in a study of cytomegalovirus exposure and HLA in healthy donors (dated by TCRdb to about 2017). Library prep was done by the immunoSEQ multiplex PCR assay. The multiplex PCR relied on a mix of 60 forward primers for TCR Vbeta segments and 13 reverse primers for TCR Jbeta segments. This is the immuneACCESS table as TCRdb keeps it, with only in-frame sequences that have V and J called. A part of the clones is gone; compared with another copy, unresolved V genes explain less than half, and the rest is unexplained. This sample comprises about 190,000 clones, approximately 86% of them detected only once. The top ten clonotypes cover more than 0.25% of the sample. The sample consisted of PBMCs. The receptors were gathered from a woman aged 25 to 39 in good health and CMV-seronegative.

The V and J genes are TRBV28 and TRBJ2-7; 7 positions match TRBD1. Trimming took 1 base from V and 4 from J; bases not matched to a gene: 7. Germline-derived CDR1 and CDR2 are MDHEN and SYDVKM. CDR3 length: 15 residues. CDR3 coding DNA: TGTGCCAGCAGTTTATCCCTAAGGGGGCGGTACGAGCAGTACTTC. Translation: CASSLSLRGRYEQYF.

This clone has ten or more counts. The chain is built from TRBV6-1 and TRBJ1-1; maybe TRBD1 (6 bases). V gave up 11 bases and J gave up 7 bases, with 20 bases separating them. The length of the CDR3 is 13 residues. In germline, CDR1 is MNHNS, CDR2 SASEGT. The CDR3 sequence is CACHVPGGVEAFF. The CDR3 region has the DNA TGTGCCTGCCATGTGCCGGGGGGCGTTGAAGCTTTCTTT.

The CDR3 region is CASSLGEWEQYF. The CDR3 DNA follows: TGTGCCAGCAGCTTAGGAGAGTGGGAGCAGTACTTC. The V call is TRBV11-2, the J call TRBJ2-7; D is unresolved. CDR3 length equals 12 residues. Trimming removed 1 base at V and 7 bases at J, with 8 bases between. CDR1 SGHAT and CDR2 FQNNGV come from the germline V gene.

This sequence joins TRBV11-2 and TRBJ2-7, with TRBD2 matching 9 bases. The V and J ends lost 4 bases and 6 bases, in that order; junction bases with no gene match: 7. The germline V gene has CDR1 SGHAT and CDR2 FQNNGV. The CDR3 is made up of 14 amino acids. The DNA of the CDR3 is TGTGCCAGCAGCTCCAGGGTAGCGGGAGTCGAGCAGTACTTC. Amino acid sequence: CASSSRVAGVEQYF.

The V call is TRBV5-1, the J call TRBJ2-2; 8 bases align to TRBD2. The CDR3 runs to 15 residues. The germline V gene has CDR1 SGHRS and CDR2 YFSETQ. After removal of 5 bases from V and 2 bases from J, the junction contained 5 bases not matched to a gene. In DNA, the CDR3 is TGCGCCAGCAGGGAGCGGGGGTTAAACACCGGGGAGCTGTTTTTT. Translated, it gives CASRERGLNTGELFF.

The gene calls are TRBV19 and TRBJ2-3; D is undetermined. Germline CDR1 and CDR2: LNHDA and SQIVND (reference sequence). There are 15 residues in the CDR3. V was shortened by 5 bases and J by 2 bases, with 14 bases between the two germline ends. CDR3 nucleotides: TGTGCCAGTAGTCATCGAGGCTATTCCACAGATACGCAGTATTTT. Translation gives CASSHRGYSTDTQYF.

J is TRBJ2-1 and V is TRBV7-2; D possibly corresponds to TRBD2 (6 bases). Germline V lookup: CDR1 SGHTA, CDR2 FQGNSA. Trimming cost V 3 bases and J 15 bases, with 12 bases left between them. The CDR3 runs 11 residues. CDR3 in DNA: TGTGCCAGCAGCTTTAGCGGTCCACGGTTCTTC. The encoded protein is CASSFSGPRFF. The variable domain in full, completed from reference TRBV7-2 and TRBJ2-1, reads GAGVSQSPSNKVTEKGKDVELRCDPISGHTALYWYRQSLGQGLEFLIYFQGNSAPDKSGLPSDRFSAERTGGSVSTLTIQRTQQEDSAVYLCASSFSGPRFFGPGTRLTVL.

The chain carries TRBV4-1 and TRBJ1-1; weak D call: TRBD1 (5 bases). Trimming took 6 bases from V and 6 from J, leaving 11 bases between them. CDR1 MGHRA and CDR2 YSYEKL come from the germline V gene. The CDR3 extends over 12 amino acids. The CDR3 region has the DNA TGCGCCAGCAGTTCCGACAGCCCTGAAGCTTTCTTT. It codes for CASSSDSPEAFF.

The V gene is TRBV4-1, the J gene TRBJ2-3; tentatively, D is TRBD1 (6 bases). The V end was cut by 0 bases, the J end by 0 bases, with 16 bases between. The CDR3 is 18 residues long. Germline V CDR1 and CDR2: MGHRA, YSYEKL. This CDR3 reads CASSQEPGAASSTDTQYF. The CDR3 coding sequence is TGCGCCAGCAGCCAAGAACCAGGGGCTGCCTCTAGCACAGATACGCAGTATTTT.

The chain uses TRBV29-1 and TRBJ2-7; TRBD2 matches at 11 bases. Losses at the gene ends were 5 bases for V and 6 bases for J; bases not matched to a gene: 6. The CDR3 covers 13 residues. Germline V gene lookup returns CDR1 SQVTM and CDR2 ANQGSEA. CDR3 protein: CSVSTSGRAEQYF. CDR3 nucleotide sequence: TGCAGCGTTTCCACTAGCGGGAGAGCCGAGCAGTACTTC.

This chain uses TRBV10-2 with TRBJ2-7; 10 bases agree with TRBD1. The trim removed 5 bases at V and 2 bases at J, leaving 6 bases unmatched. The CDR3 consists of 15 residues. Per the germline V gene, CDR1 is WSHSY and CDR2 is SAAADI. For the CDR3, the DNA is TGCGCCAGCAGTCTAGGACAGGGGGTCCCCTACGAGCAGTACTTC. Its translation: CASSLGQGVPYEQYF.

This clone came up once. The J gene is TRBJ2-1, the V gene TRBV5-1; D might be TRBD2 (5 bases). Between the trimmed V and J ends, which lost 6 bases and 0 bases, there was a span of 13 bases. Germline CDR1 SGHRS, CDR2 YFSETQ. CDR3 length: 15 amino acids. DNA of the CDR3: TGCGCCAGCACCCCCGGGGAGAGCTCCTACAATGAGCAGTTCTTC. It translates to CASTPGESSYNEQFF. Using reference TRBV5-1 and TRBJ2-1 for the parts outside the CDR3, the full variable domain is KAGVTQTPRYLIKTRGQQVTLSCSPISGHRSVSWYQQTPGQGLQFLFEYFSETQRNKGNFPGRFSGRQFSNSRSEMNVSTLELGDSALYLCASTPGESSYNEQFFGPGTRLTVL.

The V and J genes are TRBV27 and TRBJ2-7; D is possibly TRBD1 (5 bases). V lost 2 bases to trimming and J lost 5 bases, with 16 bases between them. CDR1 and CDR2 (germline): MNHEY, SMNVEV (reference sequence). The CDR3 is 15 amino acids. CDR3 sequence reads: CASSLGATTVDEQYF. As DNA, the CDR3 is TGTGCCAGCAGTTTAGGGGCGACAACCGTGGACGAGCAGTACTTC.

Here the CDR3 reads CASSEIGSGLAAGSEQFF. The CDR3 nucleotides read TGTGCCAGCAGTGAAATTGGGAGCGGCCTAGCGGCGGGTTCGGAGCAGTTCTTC. The chain links TRBV25-1 to TRBJ2-1, with TRBD2 matching over 7 bases. The V and J ends lost 2 bases and 10 bases, in that order; junction bases with no gene match: 20. This CDR3 contains 18 residues. Germline values: CDR1 MGHDK, CDR2 SYGVNS.

The chain links TRBV19 to TRBJ1-6; D gene uncertain. V lost 5 bases and J 0 bases, leaving 8 bases between the germline ends. CDR1 and CDR2 from the germline V gene are LNHDA and SQIVND (reference sequence). CDR3 size: 15 residues. The CDR3: CASSPDYSYNSPLHF. The DNA of the CDR3 is TGTGCCAGTAGTCCTGACTACTCCTATAATTCACCCCTCCACTTT.

This sequence joins TRBV7-9 and TRBJ2-2; 10 bases map to TRBD2. V trimming: 7 bases; J trimming: 7 bases; junction bases outside the gene matches: 9. Germline V CDR1 and CDR2: SEHNR, FQNEAQ (reference sequence). This CDR3 region has 15 residues. The chain's CDR3 is CASMMGLAGDGELFF. CDR3 DNA: TGTGCCAGCATGATGGGGCTAGCGGGAGACGGGGAGCTGTTTTTT.

This clone has a single count. The chain recombines TRBV15 with TRBJ2-7; tentative D call: TRBD1 (6 bases). This CDR3 is built from 15 residues. V lost 0 bases to trimming and J lost 7 bases, with 16 bases between them. CDR1 and CDR2 from the germline V gene are LNHNV and YYDKDF (reference sequence). The CDR3 DNA is TGTGCCACCAGCAGAGATCGCCGGGCCCAGGGGGAGCAGTACTTC. Amino acids: CATSRDRRAQGEQYF.

The chain employs TRBV19 and TRBJ2-2, with TRBD1 as a possible D gene (7 bases). V shed 1 base and J shed 5 bases, with 11 bases lying between them. Germline assignment: CDR1 LNHDA and CDR2 SQIVND (reference sequence). The CDR3 contains 15 residues. The CDR3 region has the DNA TGTGCCAGTAGTATAGGCGCAGGGGGGACCGGGGAGCTGTTTTTT. Amino acid sequence: CASSIGAGGTGELFF.

The chain links TRBV7-9 to TRBJ2-1, with 13 nucleotides matching TRBD2. In germline, CDR1 is SEHNR, CDR2 FQNEAQ (reference sequence). The CDR3 is made up of 15 amino acids. V dropped 4 bases and J dropped 6; count of bases not matched to a gene: 3. The CDR3 DNA follows: TGTGCCAGCAGCTCGGGACTAGCGGGAATCAATGAGCAGTTCTTC. Amino acids: CASSSGLAGINEQFF.

The rearrangement uses TRBV19 and TRBJ2-7; a weak D match, TRBD2 (6 bases). The CDR3 runs 15 residues. The germline V gene encodes CDR1 LNHDA and CDR2 SQIVND (reference sequence). The V end was cut by 3 bases, the J end by 0 bases, with 12 bases between. CDR3 loop: CASSIFAGSSYEQYF. In DNA, the CDR3 is TGTGCCAGTAGTATCTTTGCGGGAAGCTCCTACGAGCAGTACTTC.

The chain joins TRBV5-4 to TRBJ2-7; the match to TRBD2 covers 7 bases. The V gene end was trimmed by 5 bases and the J gene end by 5 bases; junction bases not matched to a gene: 4. Per germline, CDR1 SGHNT and CDR2 YYREEE (reference sequence). This CDR3 has 12 amino acids. CDR3 sequence reads: CASSASGNEQYF. CDR3 in DNA: TGTGCCAGCAGTGCGAGCGGGAACGAGCAGTACTTC.